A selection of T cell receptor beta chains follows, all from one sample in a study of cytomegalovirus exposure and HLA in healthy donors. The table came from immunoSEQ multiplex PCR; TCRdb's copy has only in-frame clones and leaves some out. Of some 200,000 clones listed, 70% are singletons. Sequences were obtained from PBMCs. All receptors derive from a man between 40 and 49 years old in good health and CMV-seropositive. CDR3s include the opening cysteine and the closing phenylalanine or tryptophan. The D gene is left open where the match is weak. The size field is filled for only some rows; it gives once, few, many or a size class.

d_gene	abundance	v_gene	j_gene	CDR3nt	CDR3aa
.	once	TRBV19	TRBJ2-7	TGTGCCAGTAGTCTTCAGGGCTTGATGCCCTACGAGCAGTACTTC	CASSLQGLMPYEQYF
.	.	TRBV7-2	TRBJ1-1	TGTGCCAGCAGCTTAGGGCCCTACACTGAAGCTTTCTTT	CASSLGPYTEAFF
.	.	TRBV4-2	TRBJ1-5	TGTGCCAGCAGCCAAGACTACAGGGAGTATAGCAATCAGCCCCAGCATTTT	CASSQDYREYSNQPQHF
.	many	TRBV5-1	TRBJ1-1	TGCGCCAGCAATCCCCTAGGCAGGAACACTGAAGCTTTCTTT	CASNPLGRNTEAFF
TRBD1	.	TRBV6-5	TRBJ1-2	TGTGCCAGCAGTCGACAGGGGGCTAACTATGGCTACACCTTC	CASSRQGANYGYTF
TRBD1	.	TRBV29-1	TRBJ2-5	TGCAGCTATCACCCGGGACAGGGTTCCCAAGAGACCCAGTACTTC	CSYHPGQGSQETQYF
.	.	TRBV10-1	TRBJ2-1	TGCGCCACCCCGGGACTTCTTGGGATAAGCTCCTACAATGAGCAGTTCTTC	CATPGLLGISSYNEQFF
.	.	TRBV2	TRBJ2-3	TGTGCCAGCAGTGCCGCAGATACGCAGTATTTT	CASSAADTQYF
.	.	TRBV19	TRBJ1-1	TGTGCCAGTAGTACGACAGGGAACACTGAAGCTTTCTTT	CASSTTGNTEAFF
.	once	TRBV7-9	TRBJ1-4	TGTGCCAGCAGTTCCGGGACACCCCTTGCAACTAATGAAAAACTGTTTTTT	CASSSGTPLATNEKLFF
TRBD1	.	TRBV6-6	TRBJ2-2	TGTGCCAGCAGCCCCGACAGGGGGGCCACCGGGGAGCTGTTTTTT	CASSPDRGATGELFF